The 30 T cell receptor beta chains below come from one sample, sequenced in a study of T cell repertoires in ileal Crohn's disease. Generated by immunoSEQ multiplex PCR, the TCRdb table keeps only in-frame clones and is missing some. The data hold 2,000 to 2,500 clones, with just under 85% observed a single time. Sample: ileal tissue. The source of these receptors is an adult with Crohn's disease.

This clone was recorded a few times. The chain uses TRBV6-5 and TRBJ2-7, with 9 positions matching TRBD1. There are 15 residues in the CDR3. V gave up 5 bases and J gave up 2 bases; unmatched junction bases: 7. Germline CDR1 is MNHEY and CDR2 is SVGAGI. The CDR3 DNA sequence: TGTGCCAGCAGTCTAACTGGACAGGGGACCTACGAGCAGTACTTC. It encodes CASSLTGQGTYEQYF.

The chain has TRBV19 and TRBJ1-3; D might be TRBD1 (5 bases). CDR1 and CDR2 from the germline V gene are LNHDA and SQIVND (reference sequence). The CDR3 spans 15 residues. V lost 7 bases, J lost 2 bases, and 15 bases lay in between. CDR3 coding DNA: TGTGCCAGTACCAAACTGGGGGACCCTGGAAACACCATATATTTT. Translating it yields CASTKLGDPGNTIYF.

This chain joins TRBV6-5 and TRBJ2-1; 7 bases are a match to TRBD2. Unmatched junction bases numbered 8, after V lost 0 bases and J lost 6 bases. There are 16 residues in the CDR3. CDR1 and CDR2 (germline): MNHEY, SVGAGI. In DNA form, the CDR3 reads TGTGCCAGCAGTTACTCGGGGCGAGCGGGGACCAATGAGCAGTTCTTC. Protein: CASSYSGRAGTNEQFF.

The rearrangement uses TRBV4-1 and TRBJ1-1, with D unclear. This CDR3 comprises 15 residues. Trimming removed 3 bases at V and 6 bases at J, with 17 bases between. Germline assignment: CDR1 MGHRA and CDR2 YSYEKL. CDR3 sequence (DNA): TGCGCCAGCAGCCAGGGTTCCTATCAGATATCTGAAGCTTTCTTT. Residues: CASSQGSYQISEAFF.

Here the CDR3 reads CASSAGLVTNEQFF. For the CDR3, the DNA is TGCGCCAGCAGCGCGGGACTAGTTACAAATGAGCAGTTCTTC. The chain combines TRBV10-1 with TRBJ2-1, with TRBD2 matching 8 bases. V dropped 6 bases and J dropped 7; count of bases not matched to a gene: 8. This CDR3 has 14 residues. In germline, CDR1 is WNHNN, CDR2 SYGVQD (reference sequence).

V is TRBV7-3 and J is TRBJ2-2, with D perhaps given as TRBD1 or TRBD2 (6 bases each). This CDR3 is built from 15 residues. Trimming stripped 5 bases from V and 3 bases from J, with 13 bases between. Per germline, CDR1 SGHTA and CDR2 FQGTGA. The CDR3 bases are TGTGCCAGCAGCATAAGGGGGGTAGACACCGGGGAGCTGTTTTTT. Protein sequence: CASSIRGVDTGELFF.

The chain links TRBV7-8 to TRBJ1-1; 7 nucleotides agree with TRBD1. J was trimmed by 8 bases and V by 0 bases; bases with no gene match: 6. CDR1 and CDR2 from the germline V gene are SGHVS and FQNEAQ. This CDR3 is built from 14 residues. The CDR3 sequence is CASSLANGQEEAFF. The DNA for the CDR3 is TGTGCCAGCAGCTTAGCGAACGGACAGGAAGAAGCTTTCTTT.

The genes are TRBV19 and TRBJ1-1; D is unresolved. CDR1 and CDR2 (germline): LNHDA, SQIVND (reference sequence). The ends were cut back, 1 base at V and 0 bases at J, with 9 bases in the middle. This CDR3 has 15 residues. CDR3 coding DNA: TGTGCCAGTAGTATAGTCCCAGGCGTGAACACTGAAGCTTTCTTT. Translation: CASSIVPGVNTEAFF.

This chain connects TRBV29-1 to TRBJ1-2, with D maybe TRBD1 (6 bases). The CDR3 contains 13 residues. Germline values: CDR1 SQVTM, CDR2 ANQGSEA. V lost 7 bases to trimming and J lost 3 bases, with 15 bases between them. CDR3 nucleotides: TGCAGCGCTTTTGGGGGGGCCTACTATGGCTACACCTTC. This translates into CSAFGGAYYGYTF.

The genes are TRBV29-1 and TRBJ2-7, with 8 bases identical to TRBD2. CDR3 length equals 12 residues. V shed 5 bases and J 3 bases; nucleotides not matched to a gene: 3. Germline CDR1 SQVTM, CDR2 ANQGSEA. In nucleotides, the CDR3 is TGCAGCGTTAAAACTAGCGGCTACGAGCAGTACTTC. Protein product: CSVKTSGYEQYF.

CDR3 sequence (DNA): TGTGCCAGCAGTGAAGCGGGAATCCAACGGGATGAGCAGTTCTTC. Protein product: CASSEAGIQRDEQFF. V usage is TRBV2 and J usage is TRBJ2-1; unclear D gene. This CDR3 contains 15 residues. The V and J ends lost 0 bases and 8 bases respectively, with 14 bases between them. Germline-derived CDR1 and CDR2 are SNHLY and FYNNEI.

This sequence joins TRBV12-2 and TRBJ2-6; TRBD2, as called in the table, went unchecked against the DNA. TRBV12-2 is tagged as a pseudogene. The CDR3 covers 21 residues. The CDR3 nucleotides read TGTGCAAGTCGCTTTCCTCGGGGGAGACTAGCGGGTCGCTCTGGGGCCAACGTCCTGACTTTC. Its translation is CASRFPRGRLAGRSGANVLTF.

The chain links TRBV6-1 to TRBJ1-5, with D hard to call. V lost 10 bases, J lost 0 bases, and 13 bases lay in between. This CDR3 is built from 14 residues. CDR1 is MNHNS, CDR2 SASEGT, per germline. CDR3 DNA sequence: TGTGCCACCGGGGTGGGTTATAGCAATCAGCCCCAGCATTTT. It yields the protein CATGVGYSNQPQHF.

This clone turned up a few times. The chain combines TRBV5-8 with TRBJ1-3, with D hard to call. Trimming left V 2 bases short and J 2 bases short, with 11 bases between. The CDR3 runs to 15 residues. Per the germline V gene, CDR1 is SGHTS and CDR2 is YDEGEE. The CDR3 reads CASSFIIKPGNTIYF. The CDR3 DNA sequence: TGTGCCAGCAGCTTCATAATCAAACCTGGAAACACCATATATTTT.

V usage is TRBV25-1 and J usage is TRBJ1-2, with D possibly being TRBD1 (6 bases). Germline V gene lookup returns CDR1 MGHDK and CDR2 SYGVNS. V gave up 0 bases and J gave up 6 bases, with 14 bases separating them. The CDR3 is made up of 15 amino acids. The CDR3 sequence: CASSEYIRGGNGYTF. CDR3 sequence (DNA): TGTGCCAGCAGTGAATATATTAGAGGGGGTAATGGCTACACCTTC.

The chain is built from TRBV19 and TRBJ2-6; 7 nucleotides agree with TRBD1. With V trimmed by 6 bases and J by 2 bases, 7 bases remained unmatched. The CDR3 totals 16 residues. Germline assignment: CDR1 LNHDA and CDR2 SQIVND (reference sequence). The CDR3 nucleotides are TGTGCCAGTAGGGGTCCCGGGACAGCTGGGGCCAACGTCCTGACTTTC. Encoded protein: CASRGPGTAGANVLTF. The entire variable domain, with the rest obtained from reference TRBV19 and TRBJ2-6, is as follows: DGGITQSPKYLFRKEGQNVTLSCEQNLNHDAMYWYRQDPGQGLRLIYYSQIVNDFQKGDIAEGYSVSREKKESFPLTVTSAQKNPTAFYLCASRGPGTAGANVLTFGAGSRLTVL.

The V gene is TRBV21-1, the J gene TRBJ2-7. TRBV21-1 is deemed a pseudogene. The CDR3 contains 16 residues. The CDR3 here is CASSKKGGGNSYEQYF. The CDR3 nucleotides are TGTGCCAGCAGCAAAAAGGGGGGCGGAAACTCCTACGAGCAGTACTTC.

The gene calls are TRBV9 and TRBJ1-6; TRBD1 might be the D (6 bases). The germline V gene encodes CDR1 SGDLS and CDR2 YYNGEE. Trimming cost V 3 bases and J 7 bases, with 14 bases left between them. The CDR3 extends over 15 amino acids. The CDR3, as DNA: TGTGCCAGCAGCGCCGGACAGTCAGGAAATTCACCCCTCCACTTT. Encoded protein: CASSAGQSGNSPLHF.

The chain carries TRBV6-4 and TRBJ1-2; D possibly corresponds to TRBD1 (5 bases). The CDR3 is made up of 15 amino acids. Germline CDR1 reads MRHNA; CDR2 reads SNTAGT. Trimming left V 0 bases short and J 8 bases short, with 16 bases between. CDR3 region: CASSDSAVGGGGYTF. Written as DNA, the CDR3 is TGTGCCAGCAGTGACTCGGCTGTGGGGGGAGGCGGCTACACCTTC.

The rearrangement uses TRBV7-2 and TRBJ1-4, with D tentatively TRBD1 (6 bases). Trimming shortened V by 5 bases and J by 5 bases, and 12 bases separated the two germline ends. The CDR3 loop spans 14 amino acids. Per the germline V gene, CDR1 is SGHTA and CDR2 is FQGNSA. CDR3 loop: CASSPGTSNEKLFF. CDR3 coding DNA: TGTGCCAGCAGCCCCGGGACATCGAATGAAAAACTGTTTTTT.

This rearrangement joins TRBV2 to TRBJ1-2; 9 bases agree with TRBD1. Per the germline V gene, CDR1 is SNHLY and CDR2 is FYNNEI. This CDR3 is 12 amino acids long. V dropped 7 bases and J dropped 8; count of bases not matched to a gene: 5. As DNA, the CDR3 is TGTGCCAGCACCGGGACAGGGAGAGGCTACACCTTC. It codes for CASTGTGRGYTF.

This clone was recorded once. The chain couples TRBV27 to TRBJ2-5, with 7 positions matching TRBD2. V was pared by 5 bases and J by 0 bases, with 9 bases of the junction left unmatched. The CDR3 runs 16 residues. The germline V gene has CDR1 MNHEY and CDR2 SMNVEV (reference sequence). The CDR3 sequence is CASSALAETYQETQYF. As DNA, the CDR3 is TGTGCCAGCAGTGCGCTAGCGGAGACGTACCAAGAGACCCAGTACTTC.

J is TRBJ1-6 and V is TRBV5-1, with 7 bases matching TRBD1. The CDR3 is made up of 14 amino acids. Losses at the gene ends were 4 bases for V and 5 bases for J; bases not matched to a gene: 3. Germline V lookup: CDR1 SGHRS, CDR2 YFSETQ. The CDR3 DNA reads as TGCGCCAGCAGCGTGGGGACAGATAATTCACCCCTCCACTTT. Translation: CASSVGTDNSPLHF.

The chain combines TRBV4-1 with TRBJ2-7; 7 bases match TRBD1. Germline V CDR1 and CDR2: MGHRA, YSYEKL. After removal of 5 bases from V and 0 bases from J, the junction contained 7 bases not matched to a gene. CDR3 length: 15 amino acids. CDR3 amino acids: CASSETGSSSYEQYF. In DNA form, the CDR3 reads TGCGCCAGCAGCGAGACAGGGTCGAGCTCCTACGAGCAGTACTTC.

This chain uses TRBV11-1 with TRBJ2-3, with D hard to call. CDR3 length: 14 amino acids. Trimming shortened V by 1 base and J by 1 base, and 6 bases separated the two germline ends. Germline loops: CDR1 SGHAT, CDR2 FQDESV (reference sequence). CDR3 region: CASSLVRRTDTQYF. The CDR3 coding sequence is TGTGCCAGCAGCTTAGTCCGCCGCACAGATACGCAGTATTTT.

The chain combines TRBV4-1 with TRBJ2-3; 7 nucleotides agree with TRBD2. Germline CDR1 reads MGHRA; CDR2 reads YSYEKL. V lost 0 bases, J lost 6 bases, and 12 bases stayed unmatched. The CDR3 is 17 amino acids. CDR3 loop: CASSQDIALGGVDTQYF. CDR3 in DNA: TGCGCCAGCAGCCAAGATATAGCATTGGGGGGGGTGGATACGCAGTATTTT.

CDR3 sequence (DNA): TGCGCCAGCAGCTTGGGCGGGATGGAGTTCGAGCAGTACTTC. Translating it yields CASSLGGMEFEQYF. This sequence joins TRBV5-1 and TRBJ2-7; D is possibly TRBD2 (6 bases). The CDR3 covers 14 residues. V was shortened by 0 bases and J by 6 bases, with 13 bases between the two germline ends. Germline CDR1 reads SGHRS; CDR2 reads YFSETQ. Combining the CDR3 with reference TRBV5-1 and TRBJ2-7 gives the whole variable domain KAGVTQTPRYLIKTRGQQVTLSCSPISGHRSVSWYQQTPGQGLQFLFEYFSETQRNKGNFPGRFSGRQFSNSRSEMNVSTLELGDSALYLCASSLGGMEFEQYFGPGTRLTVT.

The CDR3 region is CASSAAGTSAYEQYF. The DNA of the CDR3 is TGTGCCAGCAGCGCAGCCGGGACTAGCGCCTACGAGCAGTACTTC. J is TRBJ2-7 and V is TRBV5-4; 10 bases align to TRBD2. CDR1 is SGHNT and CDR2 is YYREEE in the germline V gene (reference sequence). Losses at the gene ends were 4 bases for V and 2 bases for J; bases not matched to a gene: 6. CDR3 length: 15 amino acids.

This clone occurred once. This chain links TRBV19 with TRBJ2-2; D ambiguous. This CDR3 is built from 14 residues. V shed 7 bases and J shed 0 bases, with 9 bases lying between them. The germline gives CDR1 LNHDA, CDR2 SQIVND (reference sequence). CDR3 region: CASTVFANTGELFF. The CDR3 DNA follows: TGTGCCAGTACGGTTTTCGCGAACACCGGGGAGCTGTTTTTT.

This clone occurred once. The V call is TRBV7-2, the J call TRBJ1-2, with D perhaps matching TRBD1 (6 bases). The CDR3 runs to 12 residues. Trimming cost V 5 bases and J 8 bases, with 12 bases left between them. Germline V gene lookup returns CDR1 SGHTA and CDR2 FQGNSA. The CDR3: CASSPGGEGYTF. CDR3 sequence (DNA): TGTGCCAGCAGCCCGGGGGGCGAAGGCTACACCTTC.